This record looks at one T cell receptor beta chain sequence and its context. Recruitment covered 25 or so US areas and drew participants whose ages spanned 18 to 89 years. CDR3 size: 13 residues. The junction had 10 bases not matched to a gene; V was cut back by 4 bases and J by 15 bases. Per germline, CDR1 SGHRS and CDR2 YFSETQ. These data belong to a study of blood T cell repertoires in COVID-19. The method was immunoSEQ multiplex PCR; TCRdb's version includes in-frame clones alone and lacks a portion of them. The profile covers 200,000 to 300,000 clones, with approximately 88% appearing a single time and under 2.5% taken by the ten largest.

The source is a woman aged 40 to 50 with acute COVID-19. V usage is TRBV5-1 and J usage is TRBJ1-6; 7 bases line up with TRBD1. The sample comprised PBMCs or T cells enriched from blood (not recorded which). The CDR3 sequence is CASSPEPTGLLHF. For the CDR3, the DNA is TGCGCCAGCAGCCCGGAACCGACAGGGCTCCTCCACTTT.